This entry concerns a single T cell receptor beta chain. The V end lost 1 base, the J end lost 5 bases, and 11 bases lay between the germline ends. The CDR3 spans 15 residues. Per the germline V gene, CDR1 is MGHRA and CDR2 is YSYEKL. These data originate in a study of cytomegalovirus exposure and HLA in healthy donors. Use of 60 Vbeta and 13 Jbeta primers characterized the PCR. The protocol was immunoSEQ multiplex PCR, while the TCRdb copy is restricted to in-frame clones and leaves out a portion. This repertoire shows about 110,000 clones, about 80% found once; its top ten account for 7% to 9%. Despite likely unrecorded immune exposures, the donors were nominally healthy at the time of sampling.

The V and J genes are TRBV4-1 and TRBJ2-2; weak D call: TRBD2 (7 bases). The specimen was PBMCs. The TCR comes from a woman in her forties or fifties in good health and CMV-seropositive. The CDR3 nucleotides read TGCGCCAGCAGCCAAGCGGGGGGCCGTACCGGGGAGCTGTTTTTT. As protein: CASSQAGGRTGELFF.